Shown below are 26 T cell receptor beta chains from a single sample sequenced in a study of CD8 T cells in Susac syndrome. The RNA input was about 0.5 to 1 ug, and it was reverse transcribed with random hexamers. TCRdb reprocessed the immunoSEQ multiplex PCR reads with MiXCR, giving one entry per CDR3 protein. The sample yields 150,000 or so distinct CDR3 sequences, approximately 95% seen once. The sequenced sample was CD4+ T cells from PBMCs. The receptor source for this set is a human donor with Susac syndrome.

J is TRBJ2-7 and V is TRBV20-1, with D possibly TRBD1 on 5 matching bases. The germline V gene has CDR1 DFQATT and CDR2 SNEGSKA (reference sequence). Trimming cost V 7 bases and J 4 bases, with 20 bases left between them. The CDR3 totals 14 residues. CDR3: CSGQGSSVGYEQYF. CDR3 DNA sequence: TGCAGTGGGCAGGGTAGTAGTGTGGGATACGAGCAGTACTTC.

This chain joins TRBV5-4 and TRBJ1-6; D perhaps matches TRBD1 (6 bases). V lost 6 bases, J lost 6 bases, and 16 bases lay in between. CDR1 SGHNT and CDR2 YYREEE come from the germline V gene (reference sequence). This CDR3 contains 15 residues. The CDR3 loop is CASNLKGGPNSPLHF. The DNA for the CDR3 is TGTGCCAGCAACCTGAAGGGGGGTCCTAATTCACCCCTCCACTTT.

This rearrangement joins TRBV30 to TRBJ1-2; maybe TRBD1 (5 bases). The CDR3 contains 14 residues. Germline CDR1 GTSNPN, CDR2 SVGIG (reference sequence). V gave up 2 bases and J gave up 6 bases, with 16 bases separating them. The CDR3 sequence is CAWSYGWGSDGYTF. Written as DNA, the CDR3 is TGTGCCTGGAGTTACGGTTGGGGGTCTGATGGCTACACCTTC.

The J gene is TRBJ2-7, the V gene TRBV7-2, with 10 bases matching TRBD2. The germline V gene encodes CDR1 SGHTA and CDR2 FQGNSA. The CDR3 contains 14 residues. J was trimmed by 3 bases and V by 2 bases; bases with no gene match: 1. CDR3 in amino acids: CASSLRLAGYEQYF. The CDR3 DNA is TGTGCCAGCAGCTTAAGACTAGCGGGCTACGAGCAGTACTTC.

This clonotype has a single count. The chain carries TRBV3-1 and TRBJ1-2; a weak D match, TRBD1 (6 bases). Germline V gene data show CDR1 as LGHDT and CDR2 as YNNKEL (reference sequence). The CDR3 has 13 amino acids. Trimming took off 4 bases at V and 7 bases at J, with 13 bases between the two ends. CDR3 DNA sequence: TGTGCCAGCAGCCTGGGGGCAGCACGTGGCTACACCTTC. Its protein product is CASSLGAARGYTF.

This chain links TRBV5-1 with TRBJ2-2; D remains unclear. The CDR3 consists of 13 residues. The germline V and J ends were trimmed by 0 bases and 3 bases, with 3 bases remaining between them. Germline loops: CDR1 SGHRS, CDR2 YFSETQ. CDR3 sequence (DNA): TGCGCCAGCAGCTTGGGAGACACCGGGGAGCTGTTTTTT. Translated, it gives CASSLGDTGELFF. Looking up the rest from reference TRBV5-1 and TRBJ2-2 gives the full variable domain: KAGVTQTPRYLIKTRGQQVTLSCSPISGHRSVSWYQQTPGQGLQFLFEYFSETQRNKGNFPGRFSGRQFSNSRSEMNVSTLELGDSALYLCASSLGDTGELFFGEGSRLTVL.

The chain combines TRBV7-3 with TRBJ2-2; 8 bases map to TRBD2. The germline V gene encodes CDR1 SGHTA and CDR2 FQGTGA. After removal of 5 bases from V and 6 bases from J, the junction contained 5 bases not matched to a gene. The CDR3 is 14 residues long. CDR3 region: CASSESGSAGELFF. The CDR3 bases are TGTGCCAGCAGCGAAAGCGGGAGCGCCGGGGAGCTGTTTTTT.

The chain recombines TRBV29-1 with TRBJ2-7; TRBD2 matches at 8 bases. V shed 4 bases and J 6 bases; nucleotides not matched to a gene: 14. The CDR3 covers 15 residues. Germline CDR1 is SQVTM and CDR2 is ANQGSEA. CDR3 sequence: CSVVVPWREDSEQYF. The CDR3 nucleotides read TGCAGCGTTGTGGTTCCGTGGCGGGAGGATTCCGAGCAGTACTTC.

The chain uses TRBV12-3 or TRBV12-4 and TRBJ1-2; D ambiguous. The CDR3 has 11 amino acids. V was clipped by 8 bases and J by 2 bases, with 6 bases between them. Here the CDR3 reads CASGINYGYTF. As DNA, the CDR3 is TGTGCCAGCGGGATAAACTATGGCTACACCTTC.

This chain joins TRBV4-1 and TRBJ2-5; D ambiguous. The CDR3 has 14 residues. The germline V gene encodes CDR1 MGHRA and CDR2 YSYEKL. Trimming took 0 bases from V and 8 from J, leaving 13 bases between them. The CDR3 region has the DNA TGCGCCAGCAGCCAAGATCTCAACTCCGGTACCCAGTACTTC. Its protein product is CASSQDLNSGTQYF.

The V call is TRBV28, the J call TRBJ1-4; 9 nucleotides align to TRBD1. The CDR3 loop spans 16 amino acids. With V trimmed by 5 bases and J by 6 bases, 10 bases remained unmatched. The germline V gene has CDR1 MDHEN and CDR2 SYDVKM. CDR3: CASSRPRQGVDEKLFF. In nucleotides, the CDR3 is TGTGCCAGCAGTCGACCCCGACAGGGGGTTGATGAAAAACTGTTTTTT.

V and J are TRBV6-6 and TRBJ2-7; 10 bases agree with TRBD2. V shed 0 bases and J 11 bases; nucleotides not matched to a gene: 10. The germline gives CDR1 MNHNY, CDR2 SVGAGI (reference sequence). The CDR3 is 15 amino acids. The CDR3 DNA reads TGTGCCAGCAGTTACTCGGGGACTAGCGCCGATGGGGAGTACTTC. Translated: CASSYSGTSADGEYF.

This chain connects TRBV5-1 to TRBJ2-1; the match to TRBD2 covers 8 bases. V lost 5 bases to trimming and J lost 5 bases; unmatched junction nucleotides: 9. The germline V gene has CDR1 SGHRS and CDR2 YFSETQ. The CDR3 is made up of 15 amino acids. DNA for the CDR3: TGCGCCAGCAGGTCGACTAGCGACACACACAATGAGCAGTTCTTC. Its translation: CASRSTSDTHNEQFF. The entire variable domain, with the rest obtained from reference TRBV5-1 and TRBJ2-1, is as follows: KAGVTQTPRYLIKTRGQQVTLSCSPISGHRSVSWYQQTPGQGLQFLFEYFSETQRNKGNFPGRFSGRQFSNSRSEMNVSTLELGDSALYLCASRSTSDTHNEQFFGPGTRLTVL.

The chain links TRBV20-1 to TRBJ2-2; TRBD2 might be the D (6 bases). The V end lost 5 bases, the J end lost 9 bases, and 16 bases lay between the germline ends. The CDR3 has 13 residues. The V gene's germline CDR1 is DFQATT and CDR2 SNEGSKA (reference sequence). The CDR3 reads CSAPGLTLRELFF. The CDR3 nucleotides read TGCAGTGCTCCGGGACTGACCCTCCGGGAGCTGTTTTTT.

CDR3 coding DNA: TGTGCCAGCAGCCCTCTTGGGAGAGGGGAACAGCCCCAGCATTTT. Translating gives CASSPLGRGEQPQHF. This chain joins TRBV12-3 or TRBV12-4 and TRBJ1-5; weak D call: TRBD1 (5 bases). The CDR3 runs to 15 residues. V dropped 6 bases and J dropped 7 bases, with 19 bases sitting between them.

This rearrangement joins TRBV9 to TRBJ2-1; 9 nucleotides align to TRBD2. CDR1 is SGDLS and CDR2 is YYNGEE in the germline V gene. J gave up 2 bases and V 3 bases, and 3 bases lay outside the gene matches. The CDR3 has 15 residues. The CDR3: CASSGRLAAYNEQFF. In DNA, the CDR3 is TGTGCCAGCAGCGGTCGACTAGCGGCCTACAATGAGCAGTTCTTC.

The chain uses TRBV9 and TRBJ1-2, with 8 bases matching TRBD1. The ends lost 0 bases at V and 6 bases at J; junction bases unmatched: 4. The CDR3 length is 14 residues. Germline-derived CDR1 and CDR2 are SGDLS and YYNGEE. The CDR3 loop is CASSVGTGLNGYTF. CDR3 sequence (DNA): TGTGCCAGCAGCGTAGGGACAGGGCTCAATGGCTACACCTTC.

This chain connects TRBV6-5 to TRBJ1-1, with D possibly being TRBD1 (5 bases). The CDR3 spans 12 residues. The germline V gene encodes CDR1 MNHEY and CDR2 SVGAGI. V was pared by 6 bases and J by 5 bases, with 10 bases between. The CDR3 protein is CASSNGGTEAFF. DNA for the CDR3: TGTGCCAGCAGCAATGGGGGGACTGAAGCTTTCTTT.

J is TRBJ2-7 and V is TRBV25-1, with D unclear. The CDR3 sequence is 13 residues long. The germline CDR1 and CDR2 sequences are MGHDK and SYGVNS. The V and J ends lost 3 bases and 3 bases respectively, with 9 bases between them. The CDR3: CASSEGTRYEQYF. As DNA, the CDR3 is TGTGCCAGCAGTGAGGGCACTCGCTACGAGCAGTACTTC.

The chain recombines TRBV3-1 with TRBJ2-2, with D perhaps matching TRBD1 or TRBD2 (6 bases each). This CDR3 comprises 15 residues. Germline loops: CDR1 LGHDT, CDR2 YNNKEL (reference sequence). V was trimmed by 7 bases and J by 7 bases, leaving 19 bases between them. Here the CDR3 DNA reads TGTGCCAGCACCCGATCGGGGGCGACGGGCGGGGAGCTGTTTTTT. Residues: CASTRSGATGGELFF.

This chain joins TRBV19 and TRBJ2-6; D may be TRBD2 (5 bases). CDR1 and CDR2 (germline): LNHDA, SQIVND (reference sequence). The V end lost 6 bases, the J end lost 5 bases, and 17 bases lay between the germline ends. The CDR3 loop spans 16 amino acids. The CDR3 DNA is TGTGCCAGTAGACCCGACGTACCGGGATGGGCCAACGTCCTGACTTTC. It is translated as CASRPDVPGWANVLTF.

This clonotype was recorded only once. The J gene is TRBJ1-3, the V gene TRBV5-4; D call uncertain. CDR1 SGHNT and CDR2 YYREEE come from the germline V gene (reference sequence). Trimming pared 4 bases from V and 1 base from J, leaving 6 bases between. There are 13 residues in the CDR3. The CDR3 DNA follows: TGTGCCAGCAGCCCCCCATCTGGAAACACCATATATTTT. Protein product: CASSPPSGNTIYF.

The chain employs TRBV29-1 and TRBJ1-2; D is possibly TRBD1 (6 bases). CDR3 length: 13 residues. Germline CDR1 reads SQVTM; CDR2 reads ANQGSEA. Trimming removed 6 bases from V and 10 bases from J, with 21 bases in between. DNA for the CDR3: TGCAGCGTCCAGCCACAGGGAACGGTGGTCTACACCTTC. Amino acids: CSVQPQGTVVYTF.

This chain uses TRBV20-1 with TRBJ1-1; 7 bases match TRBD1. J lost 7 bases, V lost 6 bases, and 11 bases had no gene match. The germline V gene encodes CDR1 DFQATT and CDR2 SNEGSKA (reference sequence). The CDR3 totals 13 residues. The chain's CDR3 is CSAARGDHGEAFF. CDR3 in DNA: TGCAGTGCCGCCAGGGGGGATCATGGTGAAGCTTTCTTT.

The rearrangement joins TRBV3-1 to TRBJ2-3; D unclear. V lost 0 bases, J lost 10 bases, and 14 bases lay in between. From germline, CDR1 is LGHDT and CDR2 YNNKEL (reference sequence). The CDR3 totals 14 residues. The CDR3 reads CASSQDGREAPQYF. In nucleotides, the CDR3 is TGTGCCAGCAGCCAAGACGGCAGAGAAGCCCCGCAGTATTTT.

This clonotype was seen more than once but under ten times. The CDR3: CASSEQGNTEAFF. The CDR3 nucleotides read TGTGCCAGCAGTGAACAGGGTAACACTGAAGCTTTCTTT. The V gene is TRBV25-1, the J gene TRBJ1-1, with a tentative D call TRBD1 (5 bases). Germline values: CDR1 MGHDK, CDR2 SYGVNS. V gave up 2 bases and J gave up 2 bases, with 6 bases separating them. The CDR3 consists of 13 residues.